This T cell receptor (beta chain) was found in a study of blood T cells in healthy people across ages. A J-beta primer mix and a sample-barcoded 5' primer were used in a second PCR of about 7 to 12 cycles. TCRdb called the 5' RACE reads again in MiXCR, with one record for every CDR3 protein. In the table there are approximately 1.5 million distinct CDR3 sequences, approximately 43% of which are singletons. Input material: blood. The clonotype was recovered from a woman under 30 in good health.

The CDR3: CASSMGRTNEKLFF. The DNA for the CDR3 is TGTGCCAGCAGTATGGGACGGACTAATGAAAAACTGTTTTTT. This chain links TRBV7-9 with TRBJ1-4; D perhaps matches TRBD1 (5 bases). Germline V gene sequence: CDR1 SEHNR, CDR2 FQNEAQ (reference sequence). This CDR3 is built from 14 residues. Trimming cost V 6 bases and J 2 bases, with 10 bases left between them. The full variable domain, with the rest looked up from reference TRBV7-9 and TRBJ1-4, is DTGVSQNPRHKITKRGQNVTFRCDPISEHNRLYWYRQTLGQGPEFLTYFQNEAQLEKSRLLSDRFSAERPKGSFSTLEIQRTEQGDSAMYLCASSMGRTNEKLFFGSGTQLSVL.